This entry lists 28 T cell receptor beta chains sequenced from one sample in a study of blood T cell repertoires in COVID-19. The method was immunoSEQ multiplex PCR; TCRdb's version includes in-frame clones alone and lacks a portion of them. The data show about 89,000 clones, 78% seen once. Source material: peripheral blood. The receptors were gathered from a man between 70 and 80 years old with COVID-19, enrolled during active disease.

V usage is TRBV7-9 and J usage is TRBJ1-2, with a possible D match to TRBD1 (5 bases). CDR1 and CDR2 (germline): SEHNR, FQNEAQ (reference sequence). CDR3 size: 15 residues. V was clipped by 0 bases and J by 5 bases, with 13 bases between them. In DNA, the CDR3 is TGTGCCAGCAGCTTAGCTGGCAGGGCCATGTATGGCTACACCTTC. Its protein product is CASSLAGRAMYGYTF. Complete variable domain (other parts from reference TRBV7-9 and TRBJ1-2): DTGVSQNPRHKITKRGQNVTFRCDPISEHNRLYWYRQTLGQGPEFLTYFQNEAQLEKSRLLSDRFSAERPKGSFSTLEIQRTEQGDSAMYLCASSLAGRAMYGYTFGSGTRLTVV.

This chain joins TRBV28 and TRBJ1-1; TRBD1 aligns across 10 bases. Germline trimming cut 0 bases from V and 8 bases from J; bases unmatched to any gene: 6. The CDR3 is 15 residues long. Germline lookup yields CDR1 MDHEN and CDR2 SYDVKM. In DNA, the CDR3 is TGTGCCAGCAGTTTATGGGAACCGGGACAGGGGGAAGCTTTCTTT. The encoded protein is CASSLWEPGQGEAFF.

This clone was detected only once. V is TRBV4-3 and J is TRBJ2-2; D remains ambiguous. V was shortened by 4 bases and J by 2 bases, with 8 bases between the two germline ends. The CDR3 runs 14 residues. The germline V gene encodes CDR1 LGHNA and CDR2 YSLEER. CDR3 sequence (DNA): TGCGCCAGCAGCCCCGAACTTAACACCGGGGAGCTGTTTTTT. Protein: CASSPELNTGELFF.

This clone was recorded a few times. The chain employs TRBV10-1 and TRBJ2-3; D remains ambiguous. CDR3 length: 13 amino acids. V lost 4 bases and J 0 bases, leaving 5 bases between the germline ends. CDR1 and CDR2 from the germline V gene are WNHNN and SYGVQD (reference sequence). The CDR3 loop is CASSVSSTDTQYF. CDR3 coding DNA: TGCGCCAGCAGTGTTAGTAGCACAGATACGCAGTATTTT.

The chain employs TRBV6-5 and TRBJ2-7, with 7 bases matching TRBD2. There are 15 residues in the CDR3. The V segment lost 0 bases and the J segment 2 bases; nucleotides outside the gene matches: 4. Germline V gene sequence: CDR1 MNHEY, CDR2 SVGAGI. In DNA, the CDR3 is TGTGCCAGCAGTTACTCGTGGGGGGGGGCCTACGAGCAGTACTTC. This translates into CASSYSWGGAYEQYF.

The chain is built from TRBV6-4 and TRBJ2-4; 9 positions match TRBD2. This CDR3 region has 17 residues. The ends lost 6 bases at V and 3 bases at J; junction bases unmatched: 12. The germline V gene has CDR1 MRHNA and CDR2 SNTAGT. For the CDR3, the DNA is TGTGCCAGCAGGGGGGAGCGGGGGGTCTTTAGCAAAAACATTCAGTACTTC. Protein sequence: CASRGERGVFSKNIQYF.

This chain uses TRBV29-1 with TRBJ2-3; 10 bases are shared with TRBD2. CDR1 and CDR2 (germline): SQVTM, ANQGSEA. The CDR3 has 15 residues. V gave up 2 bases and J gave up 3 bases; unmatched junction bases: 5. The CDR3 reads CSVEKNSGRTDTQYF. CDR3 sequence (DNA): TGCAGCGTTGAAAAGAATAGCGGGAGGACAGATACGCAGTATTTT.

V and J are TRBV10-2 and TRBJ2-3, with a possible D match to TRBD2 (5 bases). V dropped 3 bases and J dropped 2 bases, with 12 bases sitting between them. This CDR3 region has 15 residues. In germline, CDR1 is WSHSY, CDR2 SAAADI. As DNA, the CDR3 is TGCGCCAGCAGTGATTTGGCGGGCCACACAGATACGCAGTATTTT. Translated: CASSDLAGHTDTQYF.

Ten or more counts support this clone. This rearrangement joins TRBV4-2 to TRBJ2-7; D is uncertain. The CDR3 runs 14 residues. From germline, CDR1 is LGHNA and CDR2 YNFKEQ. V was clipped by 4 bases and J by 6 bases, with 16 bases between them. CDR3 amino acids: CASSPQSAGGEQYF. The CDR3 DNA reads TGTGCCAGCAGCCCACAATCCGCAGGTGGCGAGCAGTACTTC.

This rearrangement joins TRBV7-2 to TRBJ2-2; 11 bases are shared with TRBD2. Germline V gene sequence: CDR1 SGHTA, CDR2 FQGNSA. This CDR3 region has 16 residues. Trimming removed 11 bases from V and 1 base from J; junction bases left unmatched: 9. DNA for the CDR3: TGTGCCGAGGGAGGACTAGCGGGTATGAACACCGGGGAGCTGTTTTTT. Its protein is CAEGGLAGMNTGELFF.

This clone was seen a single time. This rearrangement joins TRBV7-2 to TRBJ2-3, with a weak D call TRBD2 (5 bases). Germline CDR1 reads SGHTA; CDR2 reads FQGNSA. V was cut by 7 bases and J by 4 bases, with 21 bases left in between. This CDR3 spans 16 amino acids. The CDR3 sequence: CASTSGGSPNADTQYF. The DNA for the CDR3 is TGTGCCAGCACCTCCGGAGGATCTCCCAACGCAGATACGCAGTATTTT.

The genes are TRBV7-2 and TRBJ2-1; 8 nucleotides line up with TRBD2. The CDR3 is made up of 15 amino acids. Per the germline V gene, CDR1 is SGHTA and CDR2 is FQGNSA. V trimming: 3 bases; J trimming: 5 bases; junction bases outside the gene matches: 6. The CDR3 DNA sequence: TGTGCCAGCAGCTTTCGCGGGGGGTTCAACAATGAGCAGTTCTTC. Residues: CASSFRGGFNNEQFF. Full variable domain (missing parts from reference TRBV7-2 and TRBJ2-1): GAGVSQSPSNKVTEKGKDVELRCDPISGHTALYWYRQSLGQGLEFLIYFQGNSAPDKSGLPSDRFSAERTGGSVSTLTIQRTQQEDSAVYLCASSFRGGFNNEQFFGPGTRLTVL.

The chain recombines TRBV27 with TRBJ2-1; TRBD2 matches at 8 bases. The CDR3 contains 13 residues. The germline V gene has CDR1 MNHEY and CDR2 SMNVEV (reference sequence). Losses at the gene ends were 6 bases for V and 7 bases for J; bases not matched to a gene: 5. The CDR3 bases are TGTGCCAGCAGGGGACTAGGCAGGAATGAGCAGTTCTTC. Amino acid sequence: CASRGLGRNEQFF.

V gene TRBV4-3 combines with J gene TRBJ1-5; no firm D call. The CDR3 consists of 15 residues. The V end lost 1 base, the J end lost 4 bases, and 11 bases lay between the germline ends. The germline V gene encodes CDR1 LGHNA and CDR2 YSLEER. As DNA, the CDR3 is TGCGCCAGCAGCCAAGGGGGTACGGGGAATCAGCCCCAGCATTTT. Translating it yields CASSQGGTGNQPQHF.

The gene calls are TRBV5-1 and TRBJ2-7, with TRBD1 as a possible D gene (5 bases). V gave up 4 bases and J gave up 1 base, with 12 bases separating them. The CDR3 is 14 amino acids. Per the germline V gene, CDR1 is SGHRS and CDR2 is YFSETQ. The CDR3 DNA reads as TGCGCCAGCAGCCAGCAGGGCCCTTCCTACGAGCAGTACTTC. It yields the protein CASSQQGPSYEQYF.

This clone has a count of ten or more. Written as DNA, the CDR3 is TGTGCCTGGAGTTCGAGCCTTTACGAGCAGTACTTC. It codes for CAWSSSLYEQYF. The V gene is TRBV30, the J gene TRBJ2-7; D ambiguous. Germline V gene sequence: CDR1 GTSNPN, CDR2 SVGIG (reference sequence). The CDR3 covers 12 residues. Trimming left V 2 bases short and J 4 bases short, with 9 bases between.

This chain uses TRBV11-2 with TRBJ1-2; 8 nucleotides align to TRBD1. The V segment lost 5 bases and the J segment 4 bases; nucleotides outside the gene matches: 3. The CDR3 is made up of 13 amino acids. Germline loops: CDR1 SGHAT, CDR2 FQNNGV. CDR3 residues: CASSPGQGYGYTF. In nucleotides, the CDR3 is TGTGCCAGCAGCCCCGGACAGGGCTATGGCTACACCTTC.

J is TRBJ2-5 and V is TRBV21-1; the table gives TRBD1 as D, unverified against the DNA. TRBV21-1 is a listed pseudogene. This CDR3 spans 19 amino acids. The CDR3 sequence: CASSPPGTGKKDYQETQYF. Written as DNA, the CDR3 is TGTGCCAGCAGCCCCCCCGGGACAGGAAAGAAGGACTACCAAGAGACCCAGTACTTC.

The chain uses TRBV5-6 and TRBJ2-3; no clear D. This CDR3 has 15 residues. Deletions cut 0 bases from V and 2 bases from J, with 10 bases between. Looked up from germline, CDR1 is SGHDT and CDR2 is YYEEEE. CDR3 protein: CASSLAAGFTDTQYF. The DNA for the CDR3 is TGTGCCAGCAGCTTGGCGGCAGGATTCACAGATACGCAGTATTTT.

This clone showed up just a few times. This chain uses TRBV12-3 or TRBV12-4 with TRBJ1-2; TRBD1 might be the D (6 bases). The V end was cut by 7 bases, the J end by 0 bases, with 9 bases between. The CDR3 totals 13 residues. CDR3 loop: CASTRTANYGYTF. The CDR3 coding sequence is TGTGCCAGCACCCGGACAGCTAACTATGGCTACACCTTC.

This chain joins TRBV25-1 and TRBJ2-4; TRBD1 agrees at 10 bases. The trim removed 5 bases at V and 1 base at J, leaving 11 bases unmatched. The germline V gene has CDR1 MGHDK and CDR2 SYGVNS. The CDR3 is made up of 18 amino acids. Here the CDR3 DNA reads TGTGCCAGCAGTATCGGGACAGGGGACGCTCGGGCCAAAAACATTCAGTACTTC. Protein product: CASSIGTGDARAKNIQYF. The full variable domain, with the rest looked up from reference TRBV25-1 and TRBJ2-4, is EADIYQTPRYLVIGTGKKITLECSQTMGHDKMYWYQQDPGMELHLIHYSYGVNSTEKGDLSSESTVSRIRTEHFPLTLESARPSHTSQYLCASSIGTGDARAKNIQYFGAGTRLSVL.

The V call is TRBV7-9, the J call TRBJ2-3; tentatively, D is TRBD1 (5 bases). The CDR3 length is 13 residues. Germline-derived CDR1 and CDR2 are SEHNR and FQNEAQ (reference sequence). Trimming shortened V by 10 bases and J by 3 bases, and 14 bases separated the two germline ends. CDR3 nucleotides: TGTGCCACCACTCTGGGGCGGACAGATACGCAGTATTTT. Protein product: CATTLGRTDTQYF.

This chain uses TRBV5-4 with TRBJ2-5, with D maybe TRBD1 (6 bases). Trimming shortened V by 2 bases and J by 2 bases, and 10 bases separated the two germline ends. The CDR3 sequence is 14 residues long. The germline V gene encodes CDR1 SGHNT and CDR2 YYREEE (reference sequence). This CDR3 reads CASSFGTRQETQYF. CDR3 coding DNA: TGTGCCAGCAGCTTCGGGACACGGCAAGAGACCCAGTACTTC.

The CDR3 spells CASSYSGTSVDEQFF. The CDR3 nucleotides read TGTGCCAGCAGTTACTCGGGGACTAGCGTCGATGAGCAGTTCTTC. The chain combines TRBV6-5 with TRBJ2-1, with 10 bases identical to TRBD2. The CDR3 spans 15 residues. Germline V gives CDR1 MNHEY, CDR2 SVGAGI. Trimming took 0 bases from V and 8 from J; bases not matched to a gene: 4.

The chain couples TRBV12-3 or TRBV12-4 to TRBJ2-1, with 8 bases fitting TRBD1. V shed 1 base and J 15 bases; nucleotides not matched to a gene: 8. The CDR3 loop spans 13 amino acids. CDR3: CASSLVSGGWVFF. CDR3 sequence (DNA): TGTGCCAGCAGTTTAGTATCAGGGGGCTGGGTGTTCTTC.

The chain combines TRBV12-3 or TRBV12-4 with TRBJ2-7; 9 bases line up with TRBD1. The CDR3 sequence is 13 residues long. J lost 5 bases, V lost 6 bases, and 5 bases had no gene match. The CDR3, as DNA: TGTGCCAGCAGAAGGGACAGGGTAAACGAGCAGTACTTC. It translates to CASRRDRVNEQYF.

With respect to this clone: Other DNA sequences in this sample translate to the same CDR3. The chain uses TRBV7-2 and TRBJ2-5, with D tentatively TRBD2 (5 bases). This CDR3 comprises 13 residues. Germline CDR1 SGHTA, CDR2 FQGNSA. V gave up 4 bases and J gave up 2 bases, with 8 bases separating them. CDR3 loop: CASSSSGQETQYF. The CDR3 region has the DNA TGTGCCAGCAGCTCCTCGGGGCAAGAGACCCAGTACTTC.

This clone occurred a few times. The chain employs TRBV9 and TRBJ2-7; TRBD1 agrees at 8 bases. Germline V gene lookup returns CDR1 SGDLS and CDR2 YYNGEE. J was trimmed by 6 bases and V by 0 bases; bases with no gene match: 8. The CDR3 extends over 15 amino acids. CDR3 region: CASSVGRTGSCEQYF. Written as DNA, the CDR3 is TGTGCCAGCAGCGTAGGGAGGACAGGGTCTTGCGAGCAGTACTTC.